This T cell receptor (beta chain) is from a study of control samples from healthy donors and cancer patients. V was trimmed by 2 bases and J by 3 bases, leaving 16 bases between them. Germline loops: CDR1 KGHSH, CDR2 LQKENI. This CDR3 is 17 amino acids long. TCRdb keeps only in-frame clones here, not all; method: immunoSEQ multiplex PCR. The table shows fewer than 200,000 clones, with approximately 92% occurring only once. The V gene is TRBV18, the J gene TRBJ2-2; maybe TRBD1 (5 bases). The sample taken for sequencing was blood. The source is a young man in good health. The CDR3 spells CASSPTRRVRDTGELFF. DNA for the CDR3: TGTGCCAGCTCACCAACCCGCAGGGTTCGAGACACCGGGGAGCTGTTTTTT.